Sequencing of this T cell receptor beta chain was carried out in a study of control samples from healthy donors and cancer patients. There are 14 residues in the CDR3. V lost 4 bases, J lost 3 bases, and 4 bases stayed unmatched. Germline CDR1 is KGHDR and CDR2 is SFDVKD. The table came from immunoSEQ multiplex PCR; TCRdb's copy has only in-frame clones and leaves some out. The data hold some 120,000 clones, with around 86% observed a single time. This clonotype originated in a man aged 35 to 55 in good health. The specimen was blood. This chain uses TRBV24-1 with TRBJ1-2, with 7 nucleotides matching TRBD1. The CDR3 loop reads CATSDAGTDYGYTF. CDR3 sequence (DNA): TGTGCCACCAGTGACGCCGGGACAGACTATGGCTACACCTTC.